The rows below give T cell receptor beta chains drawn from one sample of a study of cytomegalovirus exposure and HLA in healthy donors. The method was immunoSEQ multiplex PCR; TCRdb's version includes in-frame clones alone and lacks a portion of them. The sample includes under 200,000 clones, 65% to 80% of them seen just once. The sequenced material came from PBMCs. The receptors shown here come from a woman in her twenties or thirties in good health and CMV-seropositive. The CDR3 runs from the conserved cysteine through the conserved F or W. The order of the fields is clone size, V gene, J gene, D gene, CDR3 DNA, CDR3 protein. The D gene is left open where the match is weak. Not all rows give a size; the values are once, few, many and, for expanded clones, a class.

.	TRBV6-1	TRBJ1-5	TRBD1	TGTGCCAGCTCCGGGACAGGGGGAGGGCAGCCCCAGCATTTT	CASSGTGGGQPQHF
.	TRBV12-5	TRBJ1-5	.	TGTGCTAGTGCCCTGAGAGGTCAGCCCCAGCATTTT	CASALRGQPQHF
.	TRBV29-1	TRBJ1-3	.	TGCAGCGTTGCCGGGACACCGATTTCGGGAAACACCATATATTTT	CSVAGTPISGNTIYF
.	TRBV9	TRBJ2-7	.	TGTGCCAGCAGCGTAGGGGTTCACAGGACGACCTACGAGCAGTACTTC	CASSVGVHRTTYEQYF
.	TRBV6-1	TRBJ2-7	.	TGTGCCAGCAGTGAAGCGCTACTAGGAGCCTACGAGCAGTACTTC	CASSEALLGAYEQYF
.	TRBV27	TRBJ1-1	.	TGTGCCAGCAGTTTACATGGGGGGTTGAACACTGAAGCTTTCTTT	CASSLHGGLNTEAFF
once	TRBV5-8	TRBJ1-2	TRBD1	TGTGCCAGCAGCTTACGAAGGAAGGACAGGGGGCAAGATGGCTACACCTTC	CASSLRRKDRGQDGYTF
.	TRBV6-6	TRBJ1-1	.	TGTGCCAGCAGTTACTCGGGGGGTGGCGGCACTGAAGCTTTCTTT	CASSYSGGGGTEAFF
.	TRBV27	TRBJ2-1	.	TGTGCCAGCAAGGAGCGTTCGGGGCAGTTCTTC	CASKERSGQFF
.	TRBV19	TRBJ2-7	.	TGTGCCAGTAGTATAGTCGGGGATTCCTACGAGCAGTACTTC	CASSIVGDSYEQYF
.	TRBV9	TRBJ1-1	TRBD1	TGTGCCAGCAGCGCCACCCCAAAAAGACAGGGGGCGAACACTGAAGCTTTCTTT	CASSATPKRQGANTEAFF
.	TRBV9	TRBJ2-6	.	TGTGCCAGCAGCCAAACAGGCTCTGGGGCCAACGTCCTGACTTTC	CASSQTGSGANVLTF
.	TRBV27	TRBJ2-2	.	TGTGCCAGCAGTTTATACGGCGGGGCCCCGAACACCGGGGAGCTGTTTTTT	CASSLYGGAPNTGELFF
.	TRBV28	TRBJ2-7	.	TGTGCCAGCAGTCCTGGGCAGGGCTACGAGCAGTACTTC	CASSPGQGYEQYF
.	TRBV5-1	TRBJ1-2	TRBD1	TGCGCCAGCAGCTTAGACGGGACAGGGGATGGCTACACCTTC	CASSLDGTGDGYTF
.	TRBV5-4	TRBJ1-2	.	TGTGCCAGCAGCTTGCCGGGGGGTATAGGCTACACCTTC	CASSLPGGIGYTF
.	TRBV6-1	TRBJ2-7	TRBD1	TGTGCCAGCAGACTTCTTGGGACAGGCTCCTACGAGCAGTACTTC	CASRLLGTGSYEQYF
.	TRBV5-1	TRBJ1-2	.	TGCGCCAGCAGCTTGGGGCAGGGTGTGGATGGCTACACCTTC	CASSLGQGVDGYTF
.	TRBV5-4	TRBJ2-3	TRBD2	TGTGCCAGCAGCTTGGGACTAGCGGGGGAAGTAGCAGATACGCAGTATTTT	CASSLGLAGEVADTQYF
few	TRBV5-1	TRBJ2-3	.	TGCGCCAGCAGCAACCTGGACTACCCGGGGACAGATACGCAGTATTTT	CASSNLDYPGTDTQYF
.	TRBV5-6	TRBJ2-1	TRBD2	TGTGCCAGCAGCTTGGCTAGCGGGCCACATGAGCAGTTCTTC	CASSLASGPHEQFF
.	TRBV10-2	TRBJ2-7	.	TGCGCCAGCAGCCCTGGACATGCCTACGAGCAGTACTTC	CASSPGHAYEQYF
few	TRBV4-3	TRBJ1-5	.	TGCGCCAGCAGCCCCTCGGGGGGGAGACAGCCCCAGCATTTT	CASSPSGGRQPQHF
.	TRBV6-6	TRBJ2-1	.	TGTGCCAGCAGTTCGCGGAGGGCGGACAATGAGCAGTTCTTC	CASSSRRADNEQFF
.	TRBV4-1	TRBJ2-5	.	TGCGCCAGCAGCCAAGAAACCAGGTTATCCGAGACCCAGTACTTC	CASSQETRLSETQYF
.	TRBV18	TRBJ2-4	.	TGTGCCAGCTCACCACCGCGGGATGAAAACATTCAGTACTTC	CASSPPRDENIQYF
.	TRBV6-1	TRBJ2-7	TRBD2	TGTGCCAGCAGTGGGACGACAGAGACTAGCGGGACCGTCTACGAGCAGTACTTC	CASSGTTETSGTVYEQYF
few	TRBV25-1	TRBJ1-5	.	TGTGCCAGCACCTATTTAGGGGGGGAATATAGCAATCAGCCCCAGCATTTT	CASTYLGGEYSNQPQHF
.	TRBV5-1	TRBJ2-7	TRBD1	TGCGCCAGCAGCTTGGCCGACAGGGGGTCCGGGGGGGAGCAGTACTTC	CASSLADRGSGGEQYF
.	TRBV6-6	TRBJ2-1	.	TGTGCCAGCAGCGGTGGGGACAACTCCTACAATGAGCAGTTCTTC	CASSGGDNSYNEQFF
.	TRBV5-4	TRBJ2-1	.	TGTGCCAGCAGCACGGGGACAATTTCTAATGAGCAGTTCTTC	CASSTGTISNEQFF
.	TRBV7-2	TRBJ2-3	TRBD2	TGTGCCAGCAGCCCGAGCGGGGCCTCGTCGGGGTATTTT	CASSPSGASSGYF
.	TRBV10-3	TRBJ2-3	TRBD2	TGTGCCATCGGTCCAGCGGGAGGGCCCGGCACAGATACGCAGTATTTT	CAIGPAGGPGTDTQYF
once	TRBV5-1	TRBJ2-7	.	TGCGCCAGCACCTTCCGGGACAACTCCTACGAGCAGTACTTC	CASTFRDNSYEQYF
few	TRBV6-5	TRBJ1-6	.	TGTGCCAGCAGTGGGCAGGGCGATTCACCCCTCCACTTT	CASSGQGDSPLHF
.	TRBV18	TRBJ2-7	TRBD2	TGTGCCAGCTCACCGGGACTAGCGGGGTCCTACGAGCAGTACTTC	CASSPGLAGSYEQYF